This is a list of T cell receptor beta chains from one sample in a study of post-analysis software for immune sequencing data. MiXCR, applied by TCRdb to the PCR reads, yields one record per CDR3 protein. The repertoire holds 750,000 to 900,000 distinct CDR3 sequences, with roughly 50% as singletons. The sequenced sample consisted of blood. The receptors derive from a girl between 10 and 17 years old with multiple sclerosis. The CDR3 runs from the conserved cysteine through the conserved F or W.

len	j_gene	v_gene	CDR3aa
13	TRBJ2-4	TRBV5-6	CASSSGGTGIQYF
14	TRBJ1-2	TRBV5-1	CASSFRSTGNGYTF
17	TRBJ2-4	TRBV15	CATSRDPPPGAKNIQYF
14	TRBJ2-3	TRBV29-1	CSVERQGESDTQYF
15	TRBJ2-7	TRBV3-1	CASSHRGSPQYEQYF
14	TRBJ2-7	TRBV20-1	CSARAAPSGYEQYF
15	TRBJ2-7	TRBV6-2/TRBV6-3	CASSYEGTTVDEQYF
13	TRBJ2-7	TRBV9	CASSVGRVGEQYF
14	NA	TRBV20-1	CSARDRVRGYEQYF
15	TRBJ2-3	TRBV4-1	CASSQGGLAEDTQYF
13	TRBJ2-4	TRBV5-1	CASSLDVQGIQYF
14	TRBJ1-2	TRBV24-1	CATSGPATDYGYTF
11	TRBJ2-7	TRBV6-5	CASSWDYEQYF
16	TRBJ2-7	TRBV28	CASSPPAGTGSYEQYF
14	TRBJ2-3	TRBV29-1	CSVEVRAGTDTQYF
13	TRBJ1-2	TRBV20-1	CSATRGAWRGYTF
14	NA	TRBV20-1	CSAAPFSGSETQYF
15	TRBJ1-5	TRBV27	CASRPGSGTNQPQHF
14	TRBJ2-7	TRBV20-1	CSARDSHSSYEQYF
17	TRBJ2-3	TRBV24-1	CATSDFPDSLDTDMQYF
15	TRBJ1-6	TRBV7-2	CASSLGTPRNSPLHF
17	TRBJ2-3	TRBV7-2	CASSLVGGQGNTDTQYF
15	TRBJ2-2	TRBV12-3/TRBV12-4	CASSFRRPNTGELFF
13	TRBJ1-1	TRBV5-8	CASSLAGGAGAFF
17	TRBJ1-2	TRBV7-6	CASSVRVGRRCGYGYTF
14	TRBJ1-5	TRBV12-3/TRBV12-4	CASSFQGRNQPQHF
12	NA	TRBV24-1	CATSDSGHEQYF
16	NA	TRBV6-6	CASSTGLAGGADEQYF
16	TRBJ2-2	TRBV28	CASSPGTSGRPGELFF
14	TRBJ2-7	TRBV20-1	CSAPLGAGPYEQYF
12	TRBJ2-1	TRBV4-3	CASSQDRVEQFF
16	TRBJ2-1	TRBV20-1	CSANLLALSSYNEQFF
14	TRBJ1-3	TRBV9	CASSPGVFGNTIYF
12	TRBJ1-1	TRBV7-9	CASRVLDRGPFF
15	TRBJ2-3	TRBV9	CASSVGGTRPDMQYF
13	NA	TRBV7-2	CASSLNKRETQYF
15	TRBJ1-2	TRBV20-1	CSARDSRRPAGGYTF
15	TRBJ1-4	TRBV9	CASSPRQGGNEKLFF
17	TRBJ2-7	TRBV9	CASSKGVAARRDYEQYF
13	TRBJ2-1	TRBV6-4	CASSAGFNNEQFF
13	TRBJ1-1	TRBV7-9	CASSLTRDAEAFF
14	TRBJ1-2	TRBV12-3/TRBV12-4	CASSLNSGVDGYTF
15	TRBJ2-4	TRBV6-2/TRBV6-3	CASNSKQIAKNIQYF
19	TRBJ2-3	TRBV2	CASSEAGSINRASTDTQYF
15	TRBJ2-5	TRBV12-3/TRBV12-4	CASSLRGSGSNEQYF
14	TRBJ2-2	TRBV6-5	CASNQLGVTGELFF
16	TRBJ2-3	TRBV3-1	CASSQAGGPFGDTQYF